These 20 T cell receptor beta chains originate from one sample sequenced in a study of blood T cells in healthy people across ages. A second PCR of 7 to 11 cycles used a sample-barcoded 5' primer and a J-beta primer mix. TCRdb re-called the 5' RACE reads with MiXCR, one entry per CDR3 protein. The sample gives about 1,000,000 distinct CDR3 sequences, under 45% of which show up once; approximately 19% is in the top ten. The sequencing sample was made of blood. The receptors stem from a woman aged 55-69 years in good health.

The chain links TRBV5-1 to TRBJ2-3; the D call may be TRBD1 or TRBD2 (6 bases each). The germline V gene encodes CDR1 SGHRS and CDR2 YFSETQ. This CDR3 region has 17 residues. V lost 0 bases, J lost 0 bases, and 14 bases lay in between. The chain's CDR3 is CASSLVGGTISTDTQYF. The CDR3 coding sequence is TGCGCCAGCAGCTTGGTTGGCGGGACAATTAGCACAGATACGCAGTATTTT. The full variable domain, in which reference TRBV5-1 and TRBJ2-3 provide the parts outside the CDR3, is KAGVTQTPRYLIKTRGQQVTLSCSPISGHRSVSWYQQTPGQGLQFLFEYFSETQRNKGNFPGRFSGRQFSNSRSEMNVSTLELGDSALYLCASSLVGGTISTDTQYFGPGTRLTVL.

The chain combines TRBV5-1 with TRBJ2-4, with 15 bases that match TRBD2. In germline, CDR1 is SGHRS, CDR2 YFSETQ. Trimming took 4 bases from V and 1 from J; bases not matched to a gene: 9. This CDR3 spans 19 amino acids. CDR3: CASSPGLAGGWMAKNIQYF. For the CDR3, the DNA is TGCGCCAGCAGCCCAGGACTAGCGGGAGGGTGGATGGCCAAAAACATTCAGTACTTC.

The chain combines TRBV20-1 with TRBJ2-3, with D perhaps matching TRBD2 (6 bases). The CDR3 has 13 amino acids. V shed 5 bases and J shed 4 bases, with 13 bases lying between them. Germline CDR1 is DFQATT and CDR2 is SNEGSKA (reference sequence). This CDR3 reads CSALGWEADTQYF. As DNA, the CDR3 is TGCAGTGCTCTGGGGTGGGAGGCAGATACGCAGTATTTT.

This chain joins TRBV20-1 and TRBJ1-5; D might be TRBD1 (5 bases). The CDR3 length is 13 residues. Germline CDR1 is DFQATT and CDR2 is SNEGSKA (reference sequence). The germline V and J ends were trimmed by 6 bases and 5 bases, with 14 bases remaining between them. In DNA form, the CDR3 reads TGCAGTGCCGGGCGGGGGGGGGATCAGCCCCAGCATTTT. It codes for CSAGRGGDQPQHF.

The chain combines TRBV4-2 with TRBJ2-1, with D maybe TRBD1 (6 bases). V was cut by 7 bases and J by 9 bases, with 13 bases left in between. In germline, CDR1 is LGHNA, CDR2 YNFKEQ. CDR3 size: 12 residues. CDR3 protein: CASTRTGTEQFF. The CDR3 DNA sequence: TGTGCCAGCACCCGTACAGGGACTGAGCAGTTCTTC.

In this sample, this clonotype turned up once. V is TRBV24-1 and J is TRBJ2-4; D unclear. TRBJ2-5 matches the DNA end more closely, so the J call is doubtful. The CDR3 covers 14 residues. Germline V CDR1 and CDR2: KGHDR, SFDVKD. CDR3 nucleotides: TGTGCCACCATGAGTGGCCGGCCACAAGAGACCCAGTACTTC. Translated, it gives CATMSGRPQETQYF.

A few counts support this clonotype. This chain connects TRBV18 to TRBJ2-5, with D possibly TRBD1 on 5 matching bases. The CDR3 runs to 14 residues. Germline-derived CDR1 and CDR2 are KGHSH and LQKENI. Trimming pared 3 bases from V and 4 bases from J, leaving 12 bases between. CDR3 residues: CASSPTTGGETQYF. The DNA of the CDR3 is TGTGCCAGCTCACCGACCACAGGTGGAGAGACCCAGTACTTC. The full variable domain, rest sourced from reference TRBV18 and TRBJ2-5, is NAGVMQNPRHLVRRRGQEARLRCSPMKGHSHVYWYRQLPEEGLKFMVYLQKENIIDESGMPKERFSAEFPKEGPSILRIQQVVRGDSAAYFCASSPTTGGETQYFGPGTRLLVL.

This chain links TRBV11-2 with TRBJ2-1; 11 bases agree with TRBD2. V was pared by 4 bases and J by 9 bases, with 5 bases of the junction left unmatched. CDR3 length equals 14 residues. The V gene's germline CDR1 is SGHAT and CDR2 FQNNGV. The CDR3 DNA reads as TGTGCCAGCAGCTCACTAGCGGGAGCCATTGAGCAGTTCTTC. Its translation: CASSSLAGAIEQFF.

The V and J genes are TRBV6-5 and TRBJ1-1, with unresolved D. With 0 bases removed from V and 0 bases from J, the gap between germline ends came to 5 bases. The germline V gene has CDR1 MNHEY and CDR2 SVGAGI. The CDR3 spans 14 residues. CDR3 loop: CASSYSGLNTEAFF. CDR3 DNA: TGTGCCAGCAGTTACTCGGGCCTGAACACTGAAGCTTTCTTT.

V and J are TRBV10-3 and TRBJ2-1; 11 positions match TRBD1. Germline V CDR1 and CDR2: ENHRY, SYGVKD. Germline trimming cut 8 bases from V and 2 bases from J; bases unmatched to any gene: 2. CDR3 length: 14 residues. CDR3 bases: TGTGCCATCGGGGGACAGGGGGCCTACAATGAGCAGTTCTTC. Protein product: CAIGGQGAYNEQFF.

This clonotype was detected a few times. This chain links TRBV2 with TRBJ2-7, with D perhaps matching TRBD1 (6 bases). From germline, CDR1 is SNHLY and CDR2 FYNNEI. The CDR3 is 14 residues long. V gave up 5 bases and J gave up 2 bases, with 13 bases separating them. The CDR3 spells CASSIAGATYEQYF. The CDR3 DNA sequence: TGTGCCAGCAGTATCGCAGGGGCAACCTACGAGCAGTACTTC.

The chain carries TRBV27 and TRBJ2-5; D might be TRBD2 (5 bases). Trimming pared 0 bases from V and 7 bases from J, leaving 9 bases between. This CDR3 has 13 amino acids. Germline V CDR1 and CDR2: MNHEY, SMNVEV (reference sequence). The CDR3 loop reads CASSLSPAGTQYF. The CDR3 bases are TGTGCCAGCAGTTTATCGCCCGCGGGGACCCAGTACTTC.

This chain joins TRBV3-1 and TRBJ2-3; the match to TRBD2 covers 7 bases. CDR1 and CDR2 (germline): LGHDT, YNNKEL (reference sequence). The length of the CDR3 is 14 residues. J was trimmed by 8 bases and V by 1 base; bases with no gene match: 6. The CDR3 protein is CASSQASWGGTQYF. DNA for the CDR3: TGTGCCAGCAGCCAAGCTAGCTGGGGGGGTACGCAGTATTTT.

The gene calls are TRBV4-1 and TRBJ2-6, with D possibly being TRBD1 (6 bases). Trimming took off 1 base at V and 0 bases at J, with 10 bases between the two ends. This CDR3 has 17 residues. Germline V gene data show CDR1 as MGHRA and CDR2 as YSYEKL. CDR3 sequence (DNA): TGCGCCAGCAGCCAAGGCGGACAGAGCTCTGGGGCCAACGTCCTGACTTTC. The encoded protein is CASSQGGQSSGANVLTF.

This clonotype was detected only a few times. In DNA, the CDR3 is TGTGCCAGCAGTTTGATACTAGCGGGAGGGTTGGAGACCCAGTACTTC. Residues: CASSLILAGGLETQYF. V gene TRBV6-2 or TRBV6-3 combines with J gene TRBJ2-7; the match to TRBD2 covers 13 bases. TRBJ2-5 explains the end of the DNA better; the J call may be wrong. There are 16 residues in the CDR3. CDR1 is MNHEY, CDR2 SVGEGT, per germline.

CDR3 DNA sequence: TGCAGTGCTAGGGCAGTACTAGGGAGTTTAGGGGAGACCCAGTACTTC. Translated: CSARAVLGSLGETQYF. This chain joins TRBV20-1 and TRBJ2-5, with D maybe TRBD2 (5 bases). Trimming stripped 3 bases from V and 5 bases from J, with 22 bases between. The germline CDR1 and CDR2 sequences are DFQATT and SNEGSKA (reference sequence). The CDR3 totals 16 residues.

V usage is TRBV20-1 and J usage is TRBJ2-7, with a possible D match to TRBD1 (6 bases). Gene TRBJ2-5 matches the end of the DNA better, so the J call may be wrong. The CDR3 runs to 19 residues. The germline V gene has CDR1 DFQATT and CDR2 SNEGSKA (reference sequence). The CDR3 coding sequence is TGCAGTGCCAGAAGGGGATTTAACTGGGACATCTCTGGGGAAGAGACCCAGTACTTC. This sequence encodes CSARRGFNWDISGEETQYF.

The rearrangement joins TRBV29-1 to TRBJ2-3, with D perhaps TRBD2 (6 bases). Deletions cut 4 bases from V and 0 bases from J, with 14 bases between. There are 15 residues in the CDR3. CDR1 is SQVTM, CDR2 ANQGSEA, per germline. The CDR3 reads CSVVSPGTSTDTQYF. CDR3 nucleotide sequence: TGCAGCGTTGTCTCCCCCGGGACTAGCACAGATACGCAGTATTTT.

The count of this clonotype is one. The rearrangement links TRBV7-2 to TRBJ2-3; the match to TRBD2 covers 11 bases. CDR1 is SGHTA, CDR2 FQGNSA, per germline. The CDR3 contains 15 residues. V lost 5 bases to trimming and J lost 3 bases; unmatched junction nucleotides: 4. The CDR3 DNA follows: TGTGCCAGCAGCCATAGCGGGAGGGAAACAGATACGCAGTATTTT. This translates into CASSHSGRETDTQYF. Full variable domain (remainder filled in from reference TRBV7-2 and TRBJ2-3): GAGVSQSPSNKVTEKGKDVELRCDPISGHTALYWYRQSLGQGLEFLIYFQGNSAPDKSGLPSDRFSAERTGGSVSTLTIQRTQQEDSAVYLCASSHSGRETDTQYFGPGTRLTVL.

Concerning this clonotype itself: A much larger clone sits a single nucleotide away, making a read error possible. This rearrangement joins TRBV7-8 to TRBJ2-5; 9 nucleotides agree with TRBD1. The CDR3 is 17 residues long. Germline V gene sequence: CDR1 SGHVS, CDR2 FQNEAQ. This CDR3 reads CACSLGQGMHLGETQYF. CDR3 nucleotides: TGTGCCTGCAGCTTAGGACAGGGGATGCACCTGGGAGAGACCCAGTACTTC. The full variable domain, completed using reference TRBV7-8 and TRBJ2-5, is GAGVSQSPRYKVAKRGQDVALRCDPISGHVSLFWYQQALGQGPEFLTYFQNEAQLDKSGLPSDRFFAERPEGSVSTLKIQRTQQEDSAVYLCACSLGQGMHLGETQYFGPGTRLLVL.